This T cell receptor (beta chain) stems from a study of blood T cell repertoires in COVID-19. Study at large: COVID-19 samples, acute and convalescent, were from the United States, Italy and Spain.

The V gene's germline CDR1 is MNHEY and CDR2 SMNVEV (reference sequence). V was shortened by 3 bases and J by 0 bases, with 12 bases between the two germline ends. The CDR3 spans 16 residues. TCRdb's copy holds only in-frame clones and misses some; the assay was immunoSEQ multiplex PCR. The repertoire consists of approximately 210,000 clones, with about 90% occurring once and the leading ten covering 1.5%. The clonotype originates from a man aged 18-30 years with active or convalescent COVID-19. The chain couples TRBV27 to TRBJ2-1; D is unclear. The sequenced sample consisted of peripheral blood. The CDR3: CASSFEAPSSYNEQFF. In DNA, the CDR3 is TGTGCCAGCAGTTTTGAGGCTCCGAGCTCCTACAATGAGCAGTTCTTC.